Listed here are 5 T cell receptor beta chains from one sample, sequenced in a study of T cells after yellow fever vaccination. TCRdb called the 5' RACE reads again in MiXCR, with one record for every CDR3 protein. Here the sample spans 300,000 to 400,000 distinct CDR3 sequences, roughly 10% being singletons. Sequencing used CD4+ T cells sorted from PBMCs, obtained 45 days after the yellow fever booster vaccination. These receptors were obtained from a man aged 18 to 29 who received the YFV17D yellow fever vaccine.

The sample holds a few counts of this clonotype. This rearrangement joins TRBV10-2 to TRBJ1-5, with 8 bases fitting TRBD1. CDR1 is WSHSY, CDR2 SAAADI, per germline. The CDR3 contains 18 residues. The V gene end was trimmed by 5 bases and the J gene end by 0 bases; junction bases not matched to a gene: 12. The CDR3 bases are TGCGCCAGCAGTACCGGACAGGGTGGGTCGAGTAGCAATCAGCCCCAGCATTTT. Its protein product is CASSTGQGGSSSNQPQHF.

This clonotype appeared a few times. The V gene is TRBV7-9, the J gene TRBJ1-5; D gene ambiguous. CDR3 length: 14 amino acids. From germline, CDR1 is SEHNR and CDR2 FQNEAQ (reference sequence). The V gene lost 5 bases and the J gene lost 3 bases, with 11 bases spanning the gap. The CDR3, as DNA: TGTGCCAGCAGCGCCGTGGAGGACAATCAGCCCCAGCATTTT. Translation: CASSAVEDNQPQHF.

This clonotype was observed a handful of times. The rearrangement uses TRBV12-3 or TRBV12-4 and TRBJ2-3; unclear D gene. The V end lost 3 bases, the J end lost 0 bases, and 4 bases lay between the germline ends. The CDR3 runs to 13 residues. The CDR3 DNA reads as TGTGCCAGCAGTTTTCTCAGCACAGATACGCAGTATTTT. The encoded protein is CASSFLSTDTQYF.

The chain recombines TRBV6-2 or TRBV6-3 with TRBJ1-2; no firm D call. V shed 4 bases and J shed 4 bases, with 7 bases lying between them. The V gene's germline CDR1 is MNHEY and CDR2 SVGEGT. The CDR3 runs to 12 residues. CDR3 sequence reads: CASSSQTYGYTF. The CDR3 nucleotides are TGTGCCAGCAGTTCGCAGACCTATGGCTACACCTTC.

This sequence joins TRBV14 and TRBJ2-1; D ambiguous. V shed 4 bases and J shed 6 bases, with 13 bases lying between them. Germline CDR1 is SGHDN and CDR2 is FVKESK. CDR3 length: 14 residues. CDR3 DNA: TGTGCCAGCAGCCGATGGGATGGACGCAATGAGCAGTTCTTC. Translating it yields CASSRWDGRNEQFF.